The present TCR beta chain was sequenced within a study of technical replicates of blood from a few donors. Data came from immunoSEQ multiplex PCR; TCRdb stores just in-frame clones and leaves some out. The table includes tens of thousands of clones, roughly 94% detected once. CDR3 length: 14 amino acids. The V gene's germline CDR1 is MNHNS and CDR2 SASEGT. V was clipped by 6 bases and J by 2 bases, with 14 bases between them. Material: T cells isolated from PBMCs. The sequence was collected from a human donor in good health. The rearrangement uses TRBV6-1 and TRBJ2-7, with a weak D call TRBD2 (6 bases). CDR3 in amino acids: CASRPGRPPYEQYF. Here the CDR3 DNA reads TGTGCCAGCAGACCTGGGAGGCCCCCCTACGAGCAGTACTTC.